The next 5 T cell receptor beta chains were all read from a single sample in a study of blood T cell repertoires in COVID-19. Assay used: immunoSEQ multiplex PCR; TCRdb lists only in-frame clones, some missing. The data hold about 180,000 clones, with approximately 86% observed a single time. Sequencing was done on a sample of peripheral blood. The receptors come from a man older than 75 with COVID-19, enrolled during active disease.

The chain uses TRBV14 and TRBJ2-3, with 9 bases matching TRBD1. The trim removed 1 base at V and 9 bases at J, leaving 14 bases unmatched. From germline, CDR1 is SGHDN and CDR2 FVKESK. The CDR3 runs to 17 residues. The CDR3 nucleotides are TGTGCCAGCAGCCAAGTGAGTGCGGACAGGGGCCCGGGAACGCAGTATTTT. It yields the protein CASSQVSADRGPGTQYF.

This rearrangement joins TRBV3-1 (or the pseudogene TRBV3-2) to TRBJ2-7; TRBD1 agrees at 8 bases. CDR1 is LGHDT and CDR2 is YNNKEL in the germline V gene (reference sequence). Unmatched junction bases numbered 7, after V lost 0 bases and J lost 6 bases. This CDR3 contains 15 residues. CDR3 region: CASSQDPQGASEQYF. DNA for the CDR3: TGTGCCAGCAGCCAAGATCCGCAGGGGGCCAGCGAGCAGTACTTC.

The chain has TRBV7-3 and TRBJ2-7; 12 positions agree with TRBD1. Germline V CDR1 and CDR2: SGHTA, FQGTGA. CDR3 length equals 15 residues. The J segment lost 7 bases and the V segment lost 5 bases, leaving 9 bases of the junction unmatched. The CDR3 bases are TGTGCCAGCAGCCGCACCGGGACAGGGGGCGAAGAGCAGTACTTC. Protein: CASSRTGTGGEEQYF.

The V call is TRBV18, the J call TRBJ2-2, with D perhaps TRBD1 (5 bases). Germline CDR1 KGHSH, CDR2 LQKENI. CDR3 length equals 15 residues. Trimming cost V 4 bases and J 4 bases, with 13 bases left between them. CDR3 region: CASSRGRVPTGELFF. The CDR3 DNA reads TGTGCCAGCTCACGAGGCAGGGTACCCACCGGGGAGCTGTTTTTT.

The chain recombines TRBV5-4 with TRBJ2-3; TRBD2 matches 12 bases. The CDR3 length is 16 residues. Germline assignment: CDR1 SGHNT and CDR2 YYREEE (reference sequence). The V and J ends lost 3 bases and 4 bases, in that order; junction bases with no gene match: 6. CDR3 nucleotides: TGTGCCAGCAGCTCGCCTAGCGGGGGGGCCGCAGATACGCAGTATTTT. Translation: CASSSPSGGAADTQYF.